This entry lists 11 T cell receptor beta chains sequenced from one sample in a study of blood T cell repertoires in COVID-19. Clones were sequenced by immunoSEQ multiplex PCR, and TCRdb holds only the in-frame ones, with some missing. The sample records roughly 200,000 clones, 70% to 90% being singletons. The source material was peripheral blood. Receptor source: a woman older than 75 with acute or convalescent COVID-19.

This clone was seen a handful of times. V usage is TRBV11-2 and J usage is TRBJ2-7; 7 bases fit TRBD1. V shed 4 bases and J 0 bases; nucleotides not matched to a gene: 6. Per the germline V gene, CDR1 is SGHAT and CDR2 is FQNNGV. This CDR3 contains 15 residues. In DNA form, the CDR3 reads TGTGCCAGCAGCTCGCCGGGACAGCCCTCCTACGAGCAGTACTTC. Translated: CASSSPGQPSYEQYF.

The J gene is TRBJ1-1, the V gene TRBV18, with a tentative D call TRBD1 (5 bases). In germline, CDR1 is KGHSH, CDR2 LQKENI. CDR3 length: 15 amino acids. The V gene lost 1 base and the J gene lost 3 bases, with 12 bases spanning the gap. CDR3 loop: CASSPRTGDDTEAFF. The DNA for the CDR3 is TGTGCCAGCTCACCACGGACGGGGGATGACACTGAAGCTTTCTTT.

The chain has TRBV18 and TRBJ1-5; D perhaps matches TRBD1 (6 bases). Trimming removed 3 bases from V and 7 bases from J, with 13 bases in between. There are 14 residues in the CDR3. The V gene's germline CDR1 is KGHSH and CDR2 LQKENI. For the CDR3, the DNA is TGTGCCAGCTCACCGCTACAGGGTTCACAGCCCCAGCATTTT. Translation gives CASSPLQGSQPQHF.

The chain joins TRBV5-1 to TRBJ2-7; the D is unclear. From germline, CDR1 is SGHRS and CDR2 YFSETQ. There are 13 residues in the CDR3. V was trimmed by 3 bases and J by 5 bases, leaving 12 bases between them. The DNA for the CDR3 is TGCGCCAGCAGCTCCGTCCTAAGCGACGAGCAGTACTTC. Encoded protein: CASSSVLSDEQYF.

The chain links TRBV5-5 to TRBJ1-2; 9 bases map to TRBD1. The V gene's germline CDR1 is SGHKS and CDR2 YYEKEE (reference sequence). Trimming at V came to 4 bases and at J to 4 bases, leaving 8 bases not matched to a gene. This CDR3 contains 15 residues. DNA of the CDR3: TGTGCCAGCAGCCAAGCACAGGGGGCGATCTATGGCTACACCTTC. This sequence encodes CASSQAQGAIYGYTF.

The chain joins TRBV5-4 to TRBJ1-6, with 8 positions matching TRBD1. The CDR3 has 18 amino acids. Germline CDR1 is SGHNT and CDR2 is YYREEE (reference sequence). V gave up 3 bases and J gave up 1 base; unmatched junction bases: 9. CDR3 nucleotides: TGTGCCAGCAGCTCAATGACAGGGGTAGGGTCCTATAATTCACCCCTCCACTTT. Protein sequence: CASSSMTGVGSYNSPLHF.

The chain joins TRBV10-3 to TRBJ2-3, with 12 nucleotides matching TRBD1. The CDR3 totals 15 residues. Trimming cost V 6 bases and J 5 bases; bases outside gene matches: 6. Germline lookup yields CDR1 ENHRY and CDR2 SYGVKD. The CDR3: CAIRGTGGGIDTQYF. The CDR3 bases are TGTGCCATCAGGGGGACAGGGGGCGGGATAGATACGCAGTATTTT.

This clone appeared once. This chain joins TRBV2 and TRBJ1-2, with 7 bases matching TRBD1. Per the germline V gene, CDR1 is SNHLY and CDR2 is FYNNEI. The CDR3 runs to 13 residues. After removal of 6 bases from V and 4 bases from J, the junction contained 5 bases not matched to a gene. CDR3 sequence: CASRNGQAYGYTF. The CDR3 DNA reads TGTGCCAGCAGGAACGGACAGGCCTATGGCTACACCTTC.

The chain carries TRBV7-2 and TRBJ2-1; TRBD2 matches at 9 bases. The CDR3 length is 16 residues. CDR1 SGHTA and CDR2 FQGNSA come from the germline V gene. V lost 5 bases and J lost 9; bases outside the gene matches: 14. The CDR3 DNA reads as TGTGCCAGCAGCCAAAGATTGGTTGCGGGAGGGAGTGAGCAGTTCTTC. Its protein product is CASSQRLVAGGSEQFF.

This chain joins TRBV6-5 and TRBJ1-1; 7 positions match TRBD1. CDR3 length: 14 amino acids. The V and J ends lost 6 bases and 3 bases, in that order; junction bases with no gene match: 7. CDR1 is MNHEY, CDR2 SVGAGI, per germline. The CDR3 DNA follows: TGTGCCAGCAGAAAAACAGGGGTAGACACTGAAGCTTTCTTT. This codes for CASRKTGVDTEAFF.

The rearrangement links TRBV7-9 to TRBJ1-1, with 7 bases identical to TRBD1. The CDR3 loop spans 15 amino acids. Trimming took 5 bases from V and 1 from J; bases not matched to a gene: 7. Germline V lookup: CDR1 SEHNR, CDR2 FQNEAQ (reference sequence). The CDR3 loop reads CASSPRQGENTEAFF. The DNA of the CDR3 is TGTGCCAGCAGCCCACGACAGGGTGAGAACACTGAAGCTTTCTTT.